These T cell receptor beta chains were read from a single sample in a study of blood T cells in healthy people across ages. TCRdb analysed the 5' RACE reads with MiXCR anew, one entry per CDR3 protein. The sample lists some 1.5 million distinct CDR3 sequences, about 30% seen once, with 7% to 9% in the top ten. The source material was blood. These receptors all stem from a woman aged 25 to 39 in good health. Both conserved end residues are part of each CDR3. A D gene is named only where the DNA matches it firmly. Size tells how often a clone was seen (once, few, many) or the class of an expanded clone, and some rows leave it out.

cdr3_nt cdr3_aa clone_size j_call v_call d_call
TGCAGCGTTGAAGGGAGGGTTGCGGAGACCCAGTACTTC CSVEGRVAETQYF . TRBJ2-5 TRBV29-1 .
TGCAGTGCTAGATTGGCAGGCCGTGACCAAGAGACCCAGTACTTC CSARLAGRDQETQYF . TRBJ2-5 TRBV20-1 .
TGCAGCGTTGAAAGTGCAGGGACCTACCTAAGGGACTATGGCTACACCTTC CSVESAGTYLRDYGYTF . TRBJ1-2 TRBV29-1 .
TGTGCCAGCAGCGTAGGTGACAGGGGATCGGGGAATGAGCAGTTCTTC CASSVGDRGSGNEQFF . TRBJ2-1 TRBV9 TRBD1
TGTGCCAGCAGCCGGGACGGGGGGGGCTACGAGCAGTACTTC CASSRDGGGYEQYF . TRBJ2-7 TRBV7-9 TRBD2
TGTGCCAGCACCCCTATGAAGACCCAGTACTTC CASTPMKTQYF . TRBJ2-5 TRBV7-2 .
TGTGCCAGCAGAGGAGCTAGCGGGGGGTCCTACGAGCAGTACTTC CASRGASGGSYEQYF few TRBJ2-7 TRBV2 TRBD2
TGCAGCGTTGAGGAGATCATGAACACTGAAGCTTTCTTT CSVEEIMNTEAFF many TRBJ1-1 TRBV29-1 .
TGTGCCAGCAGCCAAGGTAGGGGGCGAGTCTTTGGTTACACCTTC CASSQGRGRVFGYTF . TRBJ1-2 TRBV3-1 TRBD1
TGTGCCAGCACCTTAGGACTAGTGGGAGGGGCTGGGCAAGAGACCCAGTACTTC CASTLGLVGGAGQETQYF . TRBJ2-5 TRBV12-3/TRBV12-4 TRBD2
TGTGCCAGCAGCTTACTGGGTGACACAGATACGCAGTATTTT CASSLLGDTDTQYF few TRBJ2-3 TRBV7-3 .
TGTGCCAGCAGCCCCATTGGCTCCTACGAGCAGTACTTC CASSPIGSYEQYF many TRBJ2-7 TRBV7-9 .
TGTGCCAGCAGCTTACCTAACTTATACGAGCAGTACTTC CASSLPNLYEQYF many TRBJ2-7 TRBV7-9 .
TGCAGTGCCAAAATAATGACAGGTTTGGGTGGCTACACCTTC CSAKIMTGLGGYTF few TRBJ1-2 TRBV20-1 .
TGTGCCACCAGTGATGGCAGGGGCGTGAGTCGAGAGACCCAGTACTTC CATSDGRGVSRETQYF few TRBJ2-5 TRBV24-1 .
TGCAGTGCTAGAGGGGGACTGAAGGAGCAGTTCTTC CSARGGLKEQFF . TRBJ2-1 TRBV20-1 .
TGCAGTGCTAGAGACAGGTCGGATAATTCACCCCTCCACTTT CSARDRSDNSPLHF . TRBJ1-6 TRBV20-1 .
TGTGCCAGCAGTTTATTAGCTAACTATGGCTACACCTTC CASSLLANYGYTF many TRBJ1-2 TRBV12-3/TRBV12-4 .
TGCAGTGCTAGATACAGGGCGTCCAGTTTGAACACTGAAGCTTTCTTT CSARYRASSLNTEAFF . TRBJ1-1 TRBV20-1 .
TGTACCAGCAGCTCCTCGACCATTTACAATGAGCAGTTCTTC CTSSSSTIYNEQFF . TRBJ2-1 TRBV11-2 .
TGTGCCAGCTCACCCCGGACTAGCTCACATACGCAGTATTTT CASSPRTSSHTQYF few TRBJ2-3 TRBV18 TRBD2
TGCCGCGTGGGGGGGCGGGATACGCAGTATTTT CRVGGRDTQYF . TRBJ2-3 TRBV29-1 .
TGTGCCAGCAGTGAAGCGCGGGCGAGCGAGCAGTACTTC CASSEARASEQYF . TRBJ2-7 TRBV2 .
TGTGCCAGCAGTTACTCCTCAGGGGGAGAGCAGTACTTC CASSYSSGGEQYF many TRBJ2-7 TRBV6-6 TRBD1